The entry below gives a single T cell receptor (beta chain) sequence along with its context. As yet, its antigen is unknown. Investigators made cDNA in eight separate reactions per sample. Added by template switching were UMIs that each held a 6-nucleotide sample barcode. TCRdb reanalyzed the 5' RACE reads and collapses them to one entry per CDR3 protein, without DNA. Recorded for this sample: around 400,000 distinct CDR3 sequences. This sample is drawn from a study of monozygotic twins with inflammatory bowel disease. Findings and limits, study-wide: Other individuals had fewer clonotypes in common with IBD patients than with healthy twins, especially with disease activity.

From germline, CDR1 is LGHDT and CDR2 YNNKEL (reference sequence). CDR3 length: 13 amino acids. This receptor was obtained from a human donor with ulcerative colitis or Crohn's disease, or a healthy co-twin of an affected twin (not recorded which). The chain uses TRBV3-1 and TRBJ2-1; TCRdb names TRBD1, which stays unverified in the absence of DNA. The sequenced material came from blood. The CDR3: CASSQQGYNEQFF.